Described below is a single T cell receptor beta chain sequence and its context. Its specificity is unknown. The data are from a study of identifying expanded T cells in peripheral blood. Libraries were prepared by immunoSEQ multiplex PCR; TCRdb keeps only in-frame clonotypes and omits some of them. The sample shows over 100,000 clones, roughly nine tenths of them seen only once. General study results and limits: Differentially abundant clones: about 1.3 between replicates, 16.4 at two to three weeks, around 20 at four. Across healthy donors, higher total template counts meant significantly greater approximately two-week count variance.

Healthy donors had no documented immune events, such as infections, while sampled. V lost 4 bases to trimming and J lost 9 bases; unmatched junction nucleotides: 7. Germline CDR1 is SGHAT and CDR2 is FQNNGV. This CDR3 has 15 amino acids. The clonotype was recovered from a person between 18 and 75 years old in good health. Sequencing input: blood. The chain is built from TRBV11-2 and TRBJ2-1; 12 nucleotides align to TRBD1. CDR3 residues: CASSSSGQGAGEQFF. CDR3 DNA: TGTGCCAGCAGCTCCTCGGGACAGGGGGCCGGTGAGCAGTTCTTC.